This T cell receptor beta chain stems from a study of Graves' ophthalmopathy and Graves' hyperthyroidism. The study amplified TCR beta CDR3 regions using RNA transcripts. An initial RT-PCR round employing HTBI primers preceded a second-round multiplex PCR. A single record per CDR3 protein comes from TCRdb applying MiXCR to the multiplex PCR reads. In the table there are 350,000 to 450,000 distinct CDR3 sequences, approximately 21% of which are singletons. Clinical symptoms and serum thyroxine were used for diagnosis; TRAb, thyroid ultrasound and orbital computed tomography were also relied on. Study findings and constraints: A model built from 13 signatures distinguished ophthalmopathy from stable hyperthyroidism with approximately 89% sensitivity and about 77% specificity.

Germline V gives CDR1 LNHDA, CDR2 SQIVND (reference sequence). V lost 8 bases and J lost 3, with 13 bases in between. The CDR3 runs to 13 residues. This clonotype appeared a few times. What it binds is not known. Sequences were obtained from peripheral blood. The chain has TRBV19 and TRBJ1-1; TRBD1 might be the D (6 bases). The source is a woman aged 18 to 35 with stable Graves' hyperthyroidism. CDR3 region: CASGPQGYTEAFF. In DNA form, the CDR3 reads TGTGCCAGTGGACCGCAGGGGTACACTGAAGCTTTCTTT.